This T cell receptor beta chain was documented in a study of post-analysis software for immune sequencing data. Study observations and caveats: Among multiple sclerosis patients, normalized Chao1 diversity was significantly below that of controls. TRBV5-6, TRBV5-1 and TRBV20-1 belonged to a set of about 5 TRBV segments that were more frequent in patients than controls.

Included in the TCR beta cDNA libraries were unique molecular identifiers. Each CDR3 protein gets one entry after TCRdb re-called the PCR reads with MiXCR. The table shows approximately 570,000 distinct CDR3 sequences, with roughly 46% occurring only once. Comments on this clonotype: Its target is unknown.

Trimming pared 6 bases from V and 7 bases from J, leaving 15 bases between. This CDR3 is built from 12 residues. The germline V gene encodes CDR1 DFQATT and CDR2 SNEGSKA (reference sequence). The chain carries TRBV20-1 and TRBJ1-1; D is unresolved. The sequence was collected from a girl aged 5 to 17 with multiple sclerosis. The source material was blood. CDR3: CSAYSRVFEAFF. The CDR3 nucleotides are TGCAGTGCGTACTCCCGGGTCTTTGAAGCTTTCTTT.